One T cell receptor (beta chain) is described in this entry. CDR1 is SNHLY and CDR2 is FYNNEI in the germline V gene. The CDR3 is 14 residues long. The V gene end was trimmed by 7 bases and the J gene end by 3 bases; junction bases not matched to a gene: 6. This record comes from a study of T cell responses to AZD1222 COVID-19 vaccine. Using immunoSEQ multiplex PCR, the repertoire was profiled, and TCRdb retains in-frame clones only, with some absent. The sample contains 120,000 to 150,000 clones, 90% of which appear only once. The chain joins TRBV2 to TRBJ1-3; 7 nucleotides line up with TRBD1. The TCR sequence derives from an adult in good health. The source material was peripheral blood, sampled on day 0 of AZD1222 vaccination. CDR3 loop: CASISGGFGNTIYF. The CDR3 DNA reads TGTGCCAGCATCTCAGGGGGGTTTGGAAACACCATATATTTT.